Presented here are 16 T cell receptor beta chains from one specimen sequenced in a study of T cells in Graves' hyperthyroidism and ophthalmopathy. The TCR beta CDR3 regions underwent amplification using RNA transcripts as the source. Primed by the HTBI set, a first-round RT-PCR was run on the TCR CDR3. A single record per CDR3 protein comes from TCRdb applying MiXCR to the multiplex PCR reads. This table has hundreds of thousands of distinct CDR3 sequences, roughly 21% appearing once. Sequencing used blood. The source of these receptors is a middle-aged man with Graves' ophthalmopathy.

Details on this clonotype: One end of the junction is discordant with germline, which a read error may explain. The genes are TRBV2 and TRBJ2-3, with D maybe TRBD2 (8 bases). Per the germline V gene, CDR1 is SNHLY and CDR2 is FYNNEI. This CDR3 is 15 amino acids long. Here the CDR3 reads CASAPGLGGTDAQYF. CDR3 nucleotides: TGTGCCAGTGCGCCGGGACTAGGAGGGACAGATGCGCAGTATTTT.

This clonotype has ten or more counts. The CDR3 here is CASSQEQGSMNTEAFF. For the CDR3, the DNA is TGTGCCAGCAGTCAGGAACAGGGGTCCATGAACACTGAAGCTTTCTTT. This chain links TRBV2 with TRBJ1-1, with 7 bases identical to TRBD1. Germline-derived CDR1 and CDR2 are SNHLY and FYNNEI. The CDR3 contains 16 residues. V was clipped by 5 bases and J by 0 bases; unmatched bases: 9.

Of note for this clonotype: One junction end does not reproduce the germline sequence, and a read error may be involved. This chain joins TRBV2 and TRBJ2-3; D remains unclear. CDR1 SNHLY and CDR2 FYNNEI come from the germline V gene. The CDR3 consists of 13 residues. The CDR3 here is CASNESWADTQYF. As DNA, the CDR3 is TGTGCCAGCAATGAAAGTTGGGCGGATACGCAGTATTTT.

The sample holds a few counts of this clonotype. J is TRBJ2-4 and V is TRBV19; TRBD1 or TRBD2 may be the D gene (5 bases each). The germline V and J ends were trimmed by 8 bases and 0 bases, with 17 bases remaining between them. The CDR3 is 16 residues long. Germline CDR1 is LNHDA and CDR2 is SQIVND (reference sequence). CDR3 coding DNA: TGTGCCAGTGGCCAGGGACCGAGGTTAGCCAAAAACATTCAGTACTTC. As protein: CASGQGPRLAKNIQYF.

This clonotype was counted a few times. The gene calls are TRBV7-9 and TRBJ1-5; no clear D gene. From germline, CDR1 is SEHNR and CDR2 FQNEAQ (reference sequence). The CDR3 runs to 13 residues. Trimming removed 3 bases at V and 4 bases at J, with 7 bases between. The CDR3 nucleotides are TGTGCCAGCAGCTTTGGGGAGAATCAGCCCCAGCATTTT. Protein sequence: CASSFGENQPQHF.

This clonotype was detected only a few times. J is TRBJ1-6 and V is TRBV12-3 or TRBV12-4, with a weak D call TRBD1 (6 bases). Trimming shortened V by 4 bases and J by 16 bases, and 17 bases separated the two germline ends. There are 13 residues in the CDR3. For the CDR3, the DNA is TGTGCCAGCAGTTCGGACAGCCTGCTTGGGCTCCACTTT. Residues: CASSSDSLLGLHF.

This clonotype was recorded at least ten times. The chain carries TRBV3-1 and TRBJ1-1; a possible D gene is TRBD1 (5 bases). Germline-derived CDR1 and CDR2 are LGHDT and YNNKEL (reference sequence). V lost 2 bases and J lost 7, with 8 bases in between. The CDR3 length is 12 residues. The CDR3 reads CASSQTGLEAFF. In nucleotides, the CDR3 is TGTGCCAGCAGCCAAACAGGTCTTGAAGCTTTCTTT. The full variable domain, with the rest looked up from reference TRBV3-1 and TRBJ1-1, is DTAVSQTPKYLVTQMGNDKSIKCEQNLGHDTMYWYKQDSKKFLKIMFSYNNKELIINETVPNRFSPKSPDKAHLNLHINSLELGDSAVYFCASSQTGLEAFFGQGTRLTVV.

J is TRBJ2-1 and V is TRBV15; 9 nucleotides agree with TRBD1. The ends lost 0 bases at V and 10 bases at J; junction bases unmatched: 4. The CDR3 runs 14 residues. Germline V gene lookup returns CDR1 LNHNV and CDR2 YYDKDF (reference sequence). CDR3 region: CATSRDLGTGEQFF. As DNA, the CDR3 is TGTGCCACCAGCAGAGATCTAGGGACAGGGGAGCAGTTCTTC.

This clonotype was seen repeatedly, ten times or more. The chain joins TRBV3-1 to TRBJ1-1; the D is unclear. This CDR3 is built from 14 residues. Germline V lookup: CDR1 LGHDT, CDR2 YNNKEL (reference sequence). V was clipped by 1 base and J by 6 bases, with 12 bases between them. CDR3 loop: CASSQASSRAEAFF. The DNA for the CDR3 is TGTGCCAGCAGCCAAGCGAGCTCTAGGGCTGAAGCTTTCTTT.

V is TRBV18 and J is TRBJ1-1; a possible D gene is TRBD1 (6 bases). The germline gives CDR1 KGHSH, CDR2 LQKENI. V was clipped by 5 bases and J by 5 bases, with 21 bases between them. The CDR3 sequence is 16 residues long. DNA for the CDR3: TGTGCCAGCTCAACGGGTCGGGGGGGCCTAAGGACTGAAGCTTTCTTT. It yields the protein CASSTGRGGLRTEAFF.

The DNA of the CDR3 is TGTGCCATTAAGGGTTCGGGGGAGTCTAGCCGGTACAATGAGCAGTTCTTC. Translating it yields CAIKGSGESSRYNEQFF. This sequence joins TRBV10-3 and TRBJ2-1; D perhaps matches TRBD2 (6 bases). This CDR3 has 17 amino acids. Per the germline V gene, CDR1 is ENHRY and CDR2 is SYGVKD. The V gene lost 9 bases and the J gene lost 4 bases, with 25 bases spanning the gap.

The chain has TRBV12-3 or TRBV12-4 and TRBJ2-6; D unclear. V gave up 3 bases and J gave up 0 bases, with 6 bases separating them. The CDR3 has 15 amino acids. CDR3 bases: TGTGCCAGCAGTTTTGGAAGCTCTGGGGCCAACGTCCTGACTTTC. It encodes CASSFGSSGANVLTF.

This clonotype was seen at least ten times. The genes are TRBV20-1 and TRBJ2-7; 15 bases fit TRBD2. Trimming removed 7 bases from V and 7 bases from J; junction bases left unmatched: 8. The CDR3 runs to 14 residues. The germline V gene has CDR1 DFQATT and CDR2 SNEGSKA (reference sequence). The chain's CDR3 is CSGDKGLAGGEQYF. CDR3 DNA: TGCAGTGGGGACAAGGGACTAGCGGGAGGAGAGCAGTACTTC.

This chain connects TRBV6-5 to TRBJ1-2; D is possibly TRBD1 (5 bases). The CDR3 loop spans 15 amino acids. V lost 0 bases, J lost 4 bases, and 12 bases lay in between. Germline CDR1 MNHEY, CDR2 SVGAGI. As DNA, the CDR3 is TGTGCCAGCAGTTACTCGAGGGGCGCCAGCTATGGCTACACCTTC. Protein sequence: CASSYSRGASYGYTF.

The CDR3 protein is CASSPVEGARSNQPQHF. CDR3 DNA sequence: TGCGCCAGCAGCCCCGTGGAGGGGGCGCGGAGCAATCAGCCCCAGCATTTT. The V call is TRBV4-1, the J call TRBJ1-5, with 7 bases identical to TRBD1. This CDR3 has 17 amino acids. After removal of 4 bases from V and 1 base from J, the junction contained 10 bases not matched to a gene. Germline V gives CDR1 MGHRA, CDR2 YSYEKL.

This clonotype was detected a few times. J is TRBJ1-1 and V is TRBV20-1; D not resolved. With 1 base removed from V and 2 bases from J, the gap between germline ends came to 11 bases. The CDR3 loop spans 14 amino acids. In germline, CDR1 is DFQATT, CDR2 SNEGSKA (reference sequence). DNA for the CDR3: TGCAGTGCTAGAGCTATACACATTAACACTGAAGCTTTCTTT. It yields the protein CSARAIHINTEAFF.